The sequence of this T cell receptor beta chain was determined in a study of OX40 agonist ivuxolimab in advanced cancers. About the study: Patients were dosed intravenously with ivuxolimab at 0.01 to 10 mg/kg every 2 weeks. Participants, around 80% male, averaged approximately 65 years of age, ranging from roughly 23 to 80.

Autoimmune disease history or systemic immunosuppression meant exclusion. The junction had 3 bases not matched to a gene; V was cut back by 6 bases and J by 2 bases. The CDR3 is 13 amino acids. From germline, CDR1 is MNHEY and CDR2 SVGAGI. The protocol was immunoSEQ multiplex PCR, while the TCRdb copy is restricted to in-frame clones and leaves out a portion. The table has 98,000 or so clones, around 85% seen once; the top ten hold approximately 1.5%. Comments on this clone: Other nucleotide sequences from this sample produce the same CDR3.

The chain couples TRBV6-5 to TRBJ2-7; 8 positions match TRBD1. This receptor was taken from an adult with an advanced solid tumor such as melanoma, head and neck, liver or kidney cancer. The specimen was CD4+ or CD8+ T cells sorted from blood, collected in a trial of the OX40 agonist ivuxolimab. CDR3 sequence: CASSWDRTYEQYF. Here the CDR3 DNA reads TGTGCCAGCAGCTGGGACAGGACCTACGAGCAGTACTTC.